The text below deals with one T cell receptor (beta chain). Its specificity is not known. Clones were sequenced by immunoSEQ multiplex PCR, and TCRdb holds only the in-frame ones, with some missing. The sample contains 2 million to 2.5 million clones, under 97% of which appear only once. The data belong to a study of shared clonotypes between healthy human individuals. The study's findings and limits: Represented genetic and exposure-history diversity was restricted by having few donors. Sample collection involved blood only; tissue repertoires are likely different.

CDR3 size: 17 residues. The V gene's germline CDR1 is KGHSH and CDR2 LQKENI. The V gene lost 3 bases and the J gene lost 0 bases, with 15 bases spanning the gap. The sequenced sample consisted of naive CD4+ T cells sorted from blood. Indicated subset: CD45RA+ positively selected. This TCR was sampled from a man aged 18-30 years in good health. The genes are TRBV18 and TRBJ2-4; D is possibly TRBD2 (5 bases). CDR3 in amino acids: CASSPPGSTLAKNIQYF. The CDR3, as DNA: TGTGCCAGCTCACCGCCGGGATCAACATTAGCCAAAAACATTCAGTACTTC.